What follows is one T cell receptor beta chain and its context. The data are from a study of T cells after posttransplantation cyclophosphamide. Using immunoSEQ multiplex PCR, the repertoire was profiled, and TCRdb retains in-frame clones only, with some absent. Among over 15,000 clones listed, about nine tenths were seen once. Control samples came 1 year after myeloablative marrow transplants with methotrexate plus calcineurin inhibitor. The sample consisted of PBMCs, taken after an allogeneic stem cell transplant with a calcineurin inhibitor and methotrexate. This clonotype was obtained from a male patient in his 50s who received an allogeneic stem cell transplant from an unrelated donor, was CMV-positive, and had chronic GVHD only. These T cells may partly come from the graft donor.

CDR3 in DNA: TGTGCCAGTAGTCCTAGCGGGGGTGACAATGAGCAGTTCTTC. The encoded protein is CASSPSGGDNEQFF. The chain is built from TRBV19 and TRBJ2-1; TRBD2 aligns across 10 bases. CDR1 LNHDA and CDR2 SQIVND come from the germline V gene (reference sequence). The CDR3 runs 14 residues. V shed 5 bases and J 5 bases; nucleotides not matched to a gene: 3.